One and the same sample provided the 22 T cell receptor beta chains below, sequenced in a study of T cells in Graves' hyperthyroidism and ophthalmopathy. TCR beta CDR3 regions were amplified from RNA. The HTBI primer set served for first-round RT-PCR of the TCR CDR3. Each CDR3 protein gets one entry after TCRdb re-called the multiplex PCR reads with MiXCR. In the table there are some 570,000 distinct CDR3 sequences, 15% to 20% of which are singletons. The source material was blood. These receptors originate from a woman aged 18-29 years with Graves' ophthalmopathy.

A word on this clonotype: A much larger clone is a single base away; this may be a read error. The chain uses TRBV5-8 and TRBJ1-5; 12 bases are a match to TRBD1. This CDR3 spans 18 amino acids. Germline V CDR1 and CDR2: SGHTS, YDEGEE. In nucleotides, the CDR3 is TGTGCCAGCAGCTACGTATACGGGACAGGGGGCCCCAATCAGCCCCATCATTTT. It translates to CASSYVYGTGGPNQPHHF.

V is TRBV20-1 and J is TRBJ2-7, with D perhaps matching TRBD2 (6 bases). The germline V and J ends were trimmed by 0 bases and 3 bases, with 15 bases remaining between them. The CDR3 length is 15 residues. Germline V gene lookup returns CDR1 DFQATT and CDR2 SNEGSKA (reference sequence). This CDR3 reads CSARDRASVNYEQYF. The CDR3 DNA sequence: TGCAGTGCTAGAGATCGGGCTAGCGTGAACTACGAGCAGTACTTC.

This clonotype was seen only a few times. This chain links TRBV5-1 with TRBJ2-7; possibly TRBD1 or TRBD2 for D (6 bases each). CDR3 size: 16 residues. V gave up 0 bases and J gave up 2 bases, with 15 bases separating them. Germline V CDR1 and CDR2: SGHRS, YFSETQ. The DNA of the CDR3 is TGCGCCAGCAGCTTGGAAGCTCGGAGGGGGGCCTACGAGCAGTACTTC. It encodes CASSLEARRGAYEQYF.

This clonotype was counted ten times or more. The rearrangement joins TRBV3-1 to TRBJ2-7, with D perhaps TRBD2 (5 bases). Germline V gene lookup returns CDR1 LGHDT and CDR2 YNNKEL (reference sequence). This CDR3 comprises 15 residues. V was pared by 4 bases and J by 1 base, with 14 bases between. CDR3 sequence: CASSPVLGSSYEQYF. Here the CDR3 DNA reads TGTGCCAGCAGCCCCGTCCTGGGGAGTTCCTACGAGCAGTACTTC.

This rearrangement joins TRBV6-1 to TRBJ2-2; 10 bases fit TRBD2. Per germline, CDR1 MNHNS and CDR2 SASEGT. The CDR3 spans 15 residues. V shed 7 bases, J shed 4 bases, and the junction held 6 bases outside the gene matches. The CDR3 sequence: CASTLAGYVTGELFF. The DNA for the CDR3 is TGTGCCAGCACACTAGCGGGATATGTCACCGGGGAGCTGTTTTTT.

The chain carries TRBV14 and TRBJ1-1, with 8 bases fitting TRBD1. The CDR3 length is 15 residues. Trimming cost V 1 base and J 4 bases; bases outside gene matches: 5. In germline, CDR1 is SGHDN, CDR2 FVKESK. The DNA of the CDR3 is TGTGCCAGCAGCCAAGTCCGGGGGACAGGCACTGAAGCTTTCTTT. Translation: CASSQVRGTGTEAFF.

The DNA for the CDR3 is TGTGCCAGCAGCTTAGATCCGCTCCCGAACACTGAAGCTTTCTTT. Protein product: CASSLDPLPNTEAFF. The gene calls are TRBV11-2 and TRBJ1-1; D ambiguous. The V end was cut by 0 bases, the J end by 1 base, with 9 bases between. CDR3 length: 15 amino acids. CDR1 SGHAT and CDR2 FQNNGV come from the germline V gene.

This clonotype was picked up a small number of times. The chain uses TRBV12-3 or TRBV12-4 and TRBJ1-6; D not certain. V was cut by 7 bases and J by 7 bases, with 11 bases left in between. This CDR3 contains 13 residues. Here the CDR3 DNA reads TGTGCCAGCAAAGGGCAGATCAATTCACCCCTCCACTTT. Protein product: CASKGQINSPLHF.

CDR3 protein: CSVEEGRGWANYGYTF. CDR3 bases: TGCAGCGTTGAAGAAGGAAGGGGCTGGGCTAACTATGGCTACACCTTC. The chain employs TRBV29-1 and TRBJ1-2; D is perhaps TRBD1 (5 bases). This CDR3 spans 16 amino acids. V shed 0 bases and J shed 0 bases, with 14 bases lying between them. CDR1 SQVTM and CDR2 ANQGSEA come from the germline V gene. The full variable domain, rest sourced from reference TRBV29-1 and TRBJ1-2, is SAVISQKPSRDICQRGTSLTIQCQVDSQVTMMFWYRQQPGQSLTLIATANQGSEATYESGFVIDKFPISRPNLTFSTLTVSNMSPEDSSIYLCSVEEGRGWANYGYTFGSGTRLTVV.

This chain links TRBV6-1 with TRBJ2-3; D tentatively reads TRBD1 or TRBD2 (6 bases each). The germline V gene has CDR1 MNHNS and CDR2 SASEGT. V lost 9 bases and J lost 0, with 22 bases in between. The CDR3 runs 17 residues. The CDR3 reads CASGGLKSLTSTDTQYF. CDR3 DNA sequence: TGTGCCAGTGGGGGGCTTAAATCCCTAACTAGCACAGATACGCAGTATTTT.

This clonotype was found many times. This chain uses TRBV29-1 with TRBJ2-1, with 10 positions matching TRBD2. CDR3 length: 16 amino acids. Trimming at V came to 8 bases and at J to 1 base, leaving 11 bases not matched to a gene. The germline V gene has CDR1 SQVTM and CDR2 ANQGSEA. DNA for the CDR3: TGCAGCTCCCGTCGGACTAGCGGATCTTCCTACAATGAGCAGTTCTTC. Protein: CSSRRTSGSSYNEQFF.

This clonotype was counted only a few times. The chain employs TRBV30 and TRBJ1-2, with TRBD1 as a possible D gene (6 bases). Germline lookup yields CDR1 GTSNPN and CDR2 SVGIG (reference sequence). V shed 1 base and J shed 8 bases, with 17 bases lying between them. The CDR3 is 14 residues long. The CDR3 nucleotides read TGTGCCTGGAGTGGGGGGGCAGGGGTAAAGGGCTACACCTTC. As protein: CAWSGGAGVKGYTF.

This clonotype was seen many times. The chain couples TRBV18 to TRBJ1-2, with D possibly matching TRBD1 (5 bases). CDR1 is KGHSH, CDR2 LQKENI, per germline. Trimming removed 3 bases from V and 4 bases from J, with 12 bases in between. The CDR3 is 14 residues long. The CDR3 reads CASSPSTDVYGYTF. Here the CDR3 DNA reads TGTGCCAGCTCACCCTCGACAGATGTCTATGGCTACACCTTC.

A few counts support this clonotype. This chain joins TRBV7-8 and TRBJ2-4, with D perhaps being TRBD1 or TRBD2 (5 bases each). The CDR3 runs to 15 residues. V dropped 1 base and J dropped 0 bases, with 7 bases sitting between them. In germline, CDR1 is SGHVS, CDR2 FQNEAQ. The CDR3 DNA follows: TGTGCCAGCAGCTTAGGGGGGATAGCCAAAAACATTCAGTACTTC. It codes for CASSLGGIAKNIQYF.

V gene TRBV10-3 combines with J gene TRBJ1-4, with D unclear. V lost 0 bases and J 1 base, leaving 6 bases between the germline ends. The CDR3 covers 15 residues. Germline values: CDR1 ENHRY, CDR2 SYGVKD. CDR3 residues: CAISESELTNEKLFF. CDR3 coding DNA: TGTGCCATCAGTGAGTCGGAGTTAACTAATGAAAAACTGTTTTTT.

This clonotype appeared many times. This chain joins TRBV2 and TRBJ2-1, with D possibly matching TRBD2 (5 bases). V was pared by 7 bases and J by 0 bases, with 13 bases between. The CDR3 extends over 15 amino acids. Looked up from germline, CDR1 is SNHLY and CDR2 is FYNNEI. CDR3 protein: CASNEMGASYNEQFF. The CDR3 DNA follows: TGTGCCAGCAACGAGATGGGAGCCTCCTACAATGAGCAGTTCTTC.

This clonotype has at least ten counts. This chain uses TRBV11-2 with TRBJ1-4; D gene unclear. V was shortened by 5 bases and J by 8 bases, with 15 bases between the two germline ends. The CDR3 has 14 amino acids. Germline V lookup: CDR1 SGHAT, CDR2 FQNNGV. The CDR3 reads CASSPGWAREKLFF. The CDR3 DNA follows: TGTGCCAGCAGCCCCGGGTGGGCTCGAGAAAAACTGTTTTTT.

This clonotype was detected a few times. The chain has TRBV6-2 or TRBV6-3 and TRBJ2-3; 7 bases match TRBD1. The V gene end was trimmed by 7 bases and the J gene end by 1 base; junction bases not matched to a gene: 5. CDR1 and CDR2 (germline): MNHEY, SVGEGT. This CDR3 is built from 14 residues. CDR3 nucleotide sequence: TGTGCCAGCACGAGACAGGGAGGCACAGATACGCAGTATTTT. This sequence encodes CASTRQGGTDTQYF.

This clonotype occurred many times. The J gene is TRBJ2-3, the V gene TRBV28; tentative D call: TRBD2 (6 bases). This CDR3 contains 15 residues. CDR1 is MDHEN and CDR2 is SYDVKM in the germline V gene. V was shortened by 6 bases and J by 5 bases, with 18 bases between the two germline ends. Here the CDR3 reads CASRGPEGVIDTQYF. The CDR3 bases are TGTGCCAGCAGAGGACCGGAGGGAGTGATAGATACGCAGTATTTT. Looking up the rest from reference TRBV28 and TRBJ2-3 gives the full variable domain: DVKVTQSSRYLVKRTGEKVFLECVQDMDHENMFWYRQDPGLGLRLIYFSYDVKMKEKGDIPEGYSVSREKKERFSLILESASTNQTSMYLCASRGPEGVIDTQYFGPGTRLTVL.

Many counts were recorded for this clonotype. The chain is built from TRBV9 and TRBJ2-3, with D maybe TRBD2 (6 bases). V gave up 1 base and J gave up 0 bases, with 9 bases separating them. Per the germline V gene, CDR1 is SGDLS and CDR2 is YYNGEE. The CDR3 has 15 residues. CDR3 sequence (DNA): TGTGCCAGCAGCGTAACGGGAGCTAGCACAGATACGCAGTATTTT. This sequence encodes CASSVTGASTDTQYF.

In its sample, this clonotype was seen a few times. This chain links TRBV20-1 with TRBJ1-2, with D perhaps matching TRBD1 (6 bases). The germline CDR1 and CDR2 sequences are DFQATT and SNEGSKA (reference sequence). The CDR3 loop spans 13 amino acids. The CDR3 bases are TGCAGCGCAGGGAGGCAGGGGATGTATGGCTACACCTTC. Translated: CSAGRQGMYGYTF.

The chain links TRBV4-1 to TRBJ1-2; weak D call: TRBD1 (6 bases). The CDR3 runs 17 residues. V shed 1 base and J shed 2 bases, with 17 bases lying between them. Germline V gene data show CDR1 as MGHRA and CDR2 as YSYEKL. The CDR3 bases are TGCGCCAGCAGCCAAGGGCCGAGACAGGTACAAAACTATGGCTACACCTTC. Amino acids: CASSQGPRQVQNYGYTF.